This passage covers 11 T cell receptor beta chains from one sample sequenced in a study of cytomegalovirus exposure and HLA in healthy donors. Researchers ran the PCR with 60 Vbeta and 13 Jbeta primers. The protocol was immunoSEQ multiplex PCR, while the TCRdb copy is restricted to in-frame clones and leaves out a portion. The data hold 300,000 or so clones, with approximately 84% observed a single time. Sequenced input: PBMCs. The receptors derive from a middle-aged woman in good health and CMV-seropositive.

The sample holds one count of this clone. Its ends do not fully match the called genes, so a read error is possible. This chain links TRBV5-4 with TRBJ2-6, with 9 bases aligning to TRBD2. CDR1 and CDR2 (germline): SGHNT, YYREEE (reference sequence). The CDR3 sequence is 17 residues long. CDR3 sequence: CASSLSSGTSGANGLTF. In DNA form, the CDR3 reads TGTGCCAGCAGCTTGTCTAGCGGGACCTCTGGGGCCAACGGCCTGACTTTC.

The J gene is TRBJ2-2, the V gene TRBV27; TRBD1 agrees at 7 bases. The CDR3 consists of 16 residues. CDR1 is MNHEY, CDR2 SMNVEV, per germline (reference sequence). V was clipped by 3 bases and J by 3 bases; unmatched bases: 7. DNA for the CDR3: TGTGCCAGCAGTTTTGCCGGGACAGCCGACACCGGGGAGCTGTTTTTT. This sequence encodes CASSFAGTADTGELFF.

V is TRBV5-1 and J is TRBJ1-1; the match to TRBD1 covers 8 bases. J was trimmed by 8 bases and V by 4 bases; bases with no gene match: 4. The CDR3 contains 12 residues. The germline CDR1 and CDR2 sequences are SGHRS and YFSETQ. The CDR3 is CASSTGGPEAFF. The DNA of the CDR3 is TGCGCCAGCAGCACAGGGGGACCAGAAGCTTTCTTT.

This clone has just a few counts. CDR3: CASDPGEYTEAFF. In DNA form, the CDR3 reads TGTGCTAGTGACCCAGGGGAATACACTGAAGCTTTCTTT. This chain uses TRBV12-5 with TRBJ1-1; TRBD1 is a possible D gene (6 bases). Germline values: CDR1 LGHNT, CDR2 FRNRAP. The CDR3 spans 13 residues. V was pared by 7 bases and J by 3 bases, with 12 bases between.

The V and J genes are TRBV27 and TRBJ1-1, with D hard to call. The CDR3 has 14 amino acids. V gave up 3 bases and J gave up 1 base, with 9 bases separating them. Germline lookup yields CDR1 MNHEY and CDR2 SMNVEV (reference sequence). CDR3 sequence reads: CASSFSYGNTEAFF. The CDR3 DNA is TGTGCCAGCAGTTTTTCCTATGGGAACACTGAAGCTTTCTTT.

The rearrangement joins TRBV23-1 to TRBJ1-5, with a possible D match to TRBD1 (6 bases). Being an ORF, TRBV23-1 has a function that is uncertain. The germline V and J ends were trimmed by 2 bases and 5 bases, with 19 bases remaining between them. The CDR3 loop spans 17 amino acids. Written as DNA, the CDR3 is TGCGCCAGCAGTCAAGGGGTCATCAGGGGTTCCGATCAGCCCCAGCATTTT. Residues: CASSQGVIRGSDQPQHF.

Here the CDR3 reads CASNPTGTDEKLFF. CDR3 nucleotides: TGTGCCAGCAACCCGACAGGGACCGATGAAAAACTGTTTTTT. The chain links TRBV2 to TRBJ1-4; 7 bases line up with TRBD1. The germline gives CDR1 SNHLY, CDR2 FYNNEI. V lost 7 bases, J lost 6 bases, and 8 bases stayed unmatched. There are 14 residues in the CDR3.

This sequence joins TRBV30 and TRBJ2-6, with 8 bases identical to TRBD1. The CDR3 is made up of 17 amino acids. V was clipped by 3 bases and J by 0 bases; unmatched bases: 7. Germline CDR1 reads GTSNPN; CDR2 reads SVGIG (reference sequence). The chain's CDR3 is CAWSRTGLNSGANVLTF. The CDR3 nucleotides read TGTGCCTGGAGCCGGACAGGGCTAAACTCTGGGGCCAACGTCCTGACTTTC.

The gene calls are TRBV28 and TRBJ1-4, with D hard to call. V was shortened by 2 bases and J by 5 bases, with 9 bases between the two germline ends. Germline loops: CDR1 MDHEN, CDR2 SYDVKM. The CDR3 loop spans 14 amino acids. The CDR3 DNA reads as TGTGCCAGCAGTTTAAGCCCTGCGAATGAAAAACTGTTTTTT. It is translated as CASSLSPANEKLFF.

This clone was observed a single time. The DNA of the CDR3 is TGCGCCAGCAGCCAAGATAGGGCGGCCAGGGGCCCCCAGAACACTGAAGCTTTCTTT. Its translation: CASSQDRAARGPQNTEAFF. The rearrangement joins TRBV4-3 to TRBJ1-1; the D gene is possibly TRBD1 (6 bases). Germline V gives CDR1 LGHNA, CDR2 YSLEER. V gave up 0 bases and J gave up 1 base, with 21 bases separating them. CDR3 length: 19 amino acids.

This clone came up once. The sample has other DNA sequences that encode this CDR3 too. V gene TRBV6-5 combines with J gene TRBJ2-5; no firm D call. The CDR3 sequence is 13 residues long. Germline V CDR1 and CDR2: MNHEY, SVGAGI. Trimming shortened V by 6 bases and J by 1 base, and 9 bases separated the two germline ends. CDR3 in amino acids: CASSFGLQETQYF. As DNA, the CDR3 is TGTGCCAGCAGCTTTGGGCTCCAAGAGACCCAGTACTTC.